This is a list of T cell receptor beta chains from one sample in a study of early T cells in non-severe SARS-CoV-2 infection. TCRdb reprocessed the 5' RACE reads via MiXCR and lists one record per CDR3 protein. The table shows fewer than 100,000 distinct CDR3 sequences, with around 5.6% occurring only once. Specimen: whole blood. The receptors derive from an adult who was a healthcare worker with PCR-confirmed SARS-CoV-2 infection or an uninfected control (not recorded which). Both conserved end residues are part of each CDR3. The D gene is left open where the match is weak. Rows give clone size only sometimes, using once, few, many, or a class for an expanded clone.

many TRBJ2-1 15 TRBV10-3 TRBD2 TGTGCCATCAGTAGCGGGGGGGCCGGGTACAATGAGCAGTTCTTC CAISSGGAGYNEQFF
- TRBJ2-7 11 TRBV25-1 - TGTGCCAGCAGTGAGGGTTACGAGCAGTACTTC CASSEGYEQYF
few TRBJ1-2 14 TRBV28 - TGTGCCAGCAGTTCCAGGGAACTGAACTATGGCTACACCTTC CASSSRELNYGYTF
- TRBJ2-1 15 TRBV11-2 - TGTGCCAGCAGCTTTACACTAGCCAGTTCAAATGAGCAGTTCTTC CASSFTLASSNEQFF
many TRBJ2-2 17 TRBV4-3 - TGCGCCAGCAGCCAAGATAAGAAGGTAGTCGGCACCGGGGAGCTGTTTTTT CASSQDKKVVGTGELFF
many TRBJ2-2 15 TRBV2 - TGTGCCAGCACCCGGAGATCAGGGGACACCGGGGAGCTGTTTTTT CASTRRSGDTGELFF
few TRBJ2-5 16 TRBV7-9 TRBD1 TGTGCCAGCAGCCCTAGAGGACAGGGTAACCAGGAGACCCAGTACTTC CASSPRGQGNQETQYF
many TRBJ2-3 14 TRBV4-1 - TGCGCCAGCAGCCTTGAGGTCCGCACAGATACGCAGTATTTT CASSLEVRTDTQYF
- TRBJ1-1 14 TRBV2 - TGTGCCAGCAGTCAGGACGGGGAAGACACTGAAGCTTTCTTT CASSQDGEDTEAFF
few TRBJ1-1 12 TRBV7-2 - TGTGCCAGCAGCGTAGAGGGTACTGAAGCTTTCTTT CASSVEGTEAFF
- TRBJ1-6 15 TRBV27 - TGTGCCAGCACGGGAGGTTCCTCCTTTAATTCACCCCTCCACTTT CASTGGSSFNSPLHF
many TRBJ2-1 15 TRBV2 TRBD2 TGTGCCAGCAGTGGGGCTAGCGGGGGTAACAATGAGCAGTTCTTC CASSGASGGNNEQFF
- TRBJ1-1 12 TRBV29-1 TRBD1 TGCAGCGTTGAAGAGCAGGGGGCGAAAGCTTTCTTT CSVEEQGAKAFF
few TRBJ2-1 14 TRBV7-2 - TGTGCCAGCAGCTTAGAGGCCGGGAGCGATGAGCAGTTCTTC CASSLEAGSDEQFF
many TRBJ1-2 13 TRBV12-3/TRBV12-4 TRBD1 TGTGCCAGCAGTTCGTGGGACAGCTATGGCTACACCTTC CASSSWDSYGYTF
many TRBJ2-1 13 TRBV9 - TGTGCCAGCAGCGTTGATGGTAGTAATGAGCAGTTCTTC CASSVDGSNEQFF
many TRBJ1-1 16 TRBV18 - TGTGCCAGCTCACGAGGGACTGCGAGCATGAACACTGAAGCTTTCTTT CASSRGTASMNTEAFF
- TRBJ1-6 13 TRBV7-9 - TGTGCCAGCAGCTTAGCGCCGGATTCACCCCTCCACTTT CASSLAPDSPLHF
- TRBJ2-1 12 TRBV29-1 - TGCAGCGTTGCCGGCAGGGCGCCTGAGCAGTTCTTC CSVAGRAPEQFF
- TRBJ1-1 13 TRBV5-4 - TGTGCCAGCAGCTTGCGGGGGGGCACTGAAGCTTTCTTT CASSLRGGTEAFF
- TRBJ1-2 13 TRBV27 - TGTGCCAGCAGTTATCAGGGAGCAAATGGCTACACCTTC CASSYQGANGYTF
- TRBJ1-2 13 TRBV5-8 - TGTGCCAGCAGCTTGGTGGGGCACTATGGCTACACCTTC CASSLVGHYGYTF
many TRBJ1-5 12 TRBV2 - TGTGCCAGCAGTCAGGGTATGGAGCCCCAGCATTTT CASSQGMEPQHF
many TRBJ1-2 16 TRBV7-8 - TGTGCCAGCAGCCGGACAAGACGGGGAGGCAACTATGGCTACACCTTC CASSRTRRGGNYGYTF
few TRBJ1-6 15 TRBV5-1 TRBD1 TGCGCCAGCAGCTTATCAGGGGGCGCTGATTCACCCCTCCACTTT CASSLSGGADSPLHF
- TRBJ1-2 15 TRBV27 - TGTGCCAGCAGTCCCCTTCCCATGTGGCGCTATGGCTACACCTTC CASSPLPMWRYGYTF
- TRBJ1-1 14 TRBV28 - TGTGCCAGCAGTTTGGCCGGGGTGGACACTGAAGCTTTCTTT CASSLAGVDTEAFF
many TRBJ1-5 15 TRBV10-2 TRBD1 TGCGCCAGCAGGGGACAGGGTATGAGCAATCAGCCCCAGCATTTT CASRGQGMSNQPQHF
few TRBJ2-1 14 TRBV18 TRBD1 TGTGCCAGCTCACCTGGACAGGAGCACAATGAGCAGTTCTTC CASSPGQEHNEQFF
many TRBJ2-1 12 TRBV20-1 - TGCAGTGCTAGAGGGCAGGTTCATGAGCAGTTCTTC CSARGQVHEQFF
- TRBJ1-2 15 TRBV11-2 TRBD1 TGTGCCAGCAGCCCGTTGCGGGACAGCGTGAAATTCTACACCTTC CASSPLRDSVKFYTF
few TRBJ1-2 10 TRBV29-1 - TGCAGCGTTGATTGGGGAGGCTACACCTTC CSVDWGGYTF
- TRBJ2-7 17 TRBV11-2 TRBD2 TGTGCCAGCAGCTTAGATGACACTAGCGGGAGAGGGTACGAGCAGTACTTC CASSLDDTSGRGYEQYF
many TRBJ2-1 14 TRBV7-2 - TGTGCCAGCAGCTTAGCCGACAGATACAATGAGCAGTTCTTC CASSLADRYNEQFF
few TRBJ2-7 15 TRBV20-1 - TGCAGTGCTAGACCCTCCGGACTCCTAACCCACGAGCAGTACTTC CSARPSGLLTHEQYF
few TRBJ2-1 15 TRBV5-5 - TGTGCCAGCAGCTTGGGACTAGGGACCTACAATGAGCAGTTCTTC CASSLGLGTYNEQFF
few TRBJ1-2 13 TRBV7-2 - TGTGCCAGCAGCTATTACAGGGTAGCTGGCTACACCTTC CASSYYRVAGYTF
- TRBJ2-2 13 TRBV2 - TGTGCCAGCAATAGGCTAGAGGTCGGGGAGCTGTTTTTT CASNRLEVGELFF
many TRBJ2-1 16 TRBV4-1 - TGCGCCAGCAGCCACCTCGGATCAGGGCTTCGTTTGGTGCAGTTCTTC CASSHLGSGLRLVQFF
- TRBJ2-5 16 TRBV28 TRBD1 TGTGCCAGCAGTCGCAGGGGGCGTGGGACCCAAGAGACCCAGTACTTC CASSRRGRGTQETQYF